One and the same sample provided the 21 T cell receptor beta chains below, sequenced in a study of T cell responses to AZD1222 COVID-19 vaccine. TCRdb keeps only in-frame clones here, not all; method: immunoSEQ multiplex PCR. Of 150,000 or so clones listed, roughly 90% are singletons. Sequenced material: peripheral blood, taken on day 0 of AZD1222 vaccination. Source of these receptors: an adult in good health.

This chain links TRBV7-9 with TRBJ1-2, with TRBD1 matching over 8 bases. J gave up 4 bases and V 3 bases, and 4 bases lay outside the gene matches. Per germline, CDR1 SEHNR and CDR2 FQNEAQ (reference sequence). The CDR3 sequence is 14 residues long. The CDR3 is CASSLGQALYGYTF. For the CDR3, the DNA is TGTGCCAGCAGCTTGGGACAGGCCCTCTATGGCTACACCTTC.

The genes are TRBV11-2 and TRBJ2-1; 11 positions match TRBD2. There are 17 residues in the CDR3. V shed 4 bases, J shed 6 bases, and the junction held 11 bases outside the gene matches. Germline V gene sequence: CDR1 SGHAT, CDR2 FQNNGV. DNA for the CDR3: TGTGCCAGCAGCTCGACCCCCCTAGCGGGAGGCCGCAATGAGCAGTTCTTC. Protein product: CASSSTPLAGGRNEQFF.

The chain joins TRBV10-3 to TRBJ2-3; TRBD1 is a possible D gene (5 bases). Germline V CDR1 and CDR2: ENHRY, SYGVKD. The germline V and J ends were trimmed by 0 bases and 0 bases, with 10 bases remaining between them. This CDR3 comprises 16 residues. Here the CDR3 reads CAISESRGGSTDTQYF. The CDR3 DNA is TGTGCCATCAGTGAGTCAAGGGGCGGAAGCACAGATACGCAGTATTTT.

The chain links TRBV11-2 to TRBJ2-5, with TRBD2 matching 14 bases. CDR1 is SGHAT, CDR2 FQNNGV, per germline. The CDR3 sequence is 17 residues long. V was pared by 4 bases and J by 5 bases, with 9 bases of the junction left unmatched. CDR3 bases: TGTGCCAGCAGCTCGTACCGGACTAGCGGGGGGCAGGAGACCCAGTACTTC. It encodes CASSSYRTSGGQETQYF.

The chain joins TRBV7-2 to TRBJ2-1; 16 nucleotides agree with TRBD2. The trim removed 0 bases at V and 0 bases at J, leaving 8 bases unmatched. CDR1 and CDR2 (germline): SGHTA, FQGNSA. The CDR3 totals 21 residues. DNA for the CDR3: TGTGCCAGCAGCTTAGCAGGGGGACTAGCGGGAGGGAGGAGCTCCTACAATGAGCAGTTCTTC. It codes for CASSLAGGLAGGRSSYNEQFF.

This sequence joins TRBV7-2 and TRBJ1-1; tentative D call: TRBD1 (6 bases). V lost 4 bases to trimming and J lost 1 base, with 10 bases between them. There are 14 residues in the CDR3. Germline loops: CDR1 SGHTA, CDR2 FQGNSA. CDR3 amino acids: CASSYYRENTEAFF. The CDR3 DNA is TGTGCCAGCAGCTATTACAGGGAGAACACTGAAGCTTTCTTT.

The CDR3 DNA follows: TGTGCCAGTAGTCGCGGGGAGGCCATTCAGTACTTC. Protein: CASSRGEAIQYF. This chain uses TRBV19 with TRBJ2-4; possibly TRBD2 for D (6 bases). From germline, CDR1 is LNHDA and CDR2 SQIVND (reference sequence). This CDR3 comprises 12 residues. Trimming stripped 5 bases from V and 9 bases from J, with 11 bases between.

The J gene is TRBJ1-1, the V gene TRBV5-1, with D unresolved. The V end lost 0 bases, the J end lost 4 bases, and 7 bases lay between the germline ends. The CDR3 contains 13 residues. From germline, CDR1 is SGHRS and CDR2 YFSETQ. CDR3 amino acids: CASSLAGVTEAFF. CDR3 sequence (DNA): TGCGCCAGCAGCTTGGCCGGGGTCACTGAAGCTTTCTTT.

The genes are TRBV12-3 or TRBV12-4 and TRBJ2-1; D unresolved. The CDR3 is 12 amino acids. Trimming took off 10 bases at V and 6 bases at J, with 13 bases between the two ends. This CDR3 is CATYRILNEQFF. The CDR3 DNA follows: TGTGCCACATATAGGATACTCAATGAGCAGTTCTTC.

The rearrangement joins TRBV4-1 to TRBJ2-7, with 7 bases that match TRBD1. After removal of 3 bases from V and 4 bases from J, the junction contained 9 bases not matched to a gene. This CDR3 contains 15 residues. In germline, CDR1 is MGHRA, CDR2 YSYEKL. CDR3 DNA: TGCGCCAGCAGCCACTTTAGACAGGGAACTTACGAGCAGTACTTC. This translates into CASSHFRQGTYEQYF.

The V call is TRBV6-4, the J call TRBJ2-3; 10 bases fit TRBD2. The CDR3 length is 15 residues. Germline trimming cut 3 bases from V and 4 bases from J; bases unmatched to any gene: 4. Looked up from germline, CDR1 is MRHNA and CDR2 is SNTAGT. The CDR3 protein is CASSELAGYADTQYF. DNA for the CDR3: TGTGCCAGCAGTGAACTAGCGGGGTACGCAGATACGCAGTATTTT.

As concerns this clone: Germline and junction disagree at one end, which may indicate a read error. The J gene is TRBJ1-1, the V gene TRBV2, with 10 bases fitting TRBD1. This CDR3 region has 16 residues. Germline-derived CDR1 and CDR2 are SNHLY and FYNNEI. The CDR3 bases are TGTGCCAGCAGACTAACAGGGACAGGGGTGAACCCTGAAGCTTTCTTT. Amino acid sequence: CASRLTGTGVNPEAFF.

The V gene is TRBV7-9, the J gene TRBJ2-1; D uncertain. Between the trimmed V and J ends, which lost 1 base and 3 bases, there was a span of 10 bases. CDR3 length: 15 amino acids. The germline gives CDR1 SEHNR, CDR2 FQNEAQ (reference sequence). The CDR3 sequence is CASSLGTGRYNEQFF. CDR3 nucleotide sequence: TGTGCCAGCAGCTTAGGTACTGGTCGCTACAATGAGCAGTTCTTC.

This clone was seen only once. This sequence joins TRBV6-2 or TRBV6-3 and TRBJ2-1, with a weak D call TRBD2 (6 bases). V was cut by 3 bases and J by 15 bases, with 15 bases left in between. This CDR3 has 12 amino acids. CDR1 and CDR2 (germline): MNHEY, SVGEGT. CDR3 bases: TGTGCCAGCAGTTATGGTGGGGGAGGCGCGTTCTTC. It specifies CASSYGGGGAFF.

The rearrangement uses TRBV28 and TRBJ2-2; TRBD2 aligns across 14 bases. The CDR3 spans 19 residues. CDR1 is MDHEN, CDR2 SYDVKM, per germline. The V segment lost 6 bases and the J segment 6 bases; nucleotides outside the gene matches: 15. The CDR3 region has the DNA TGTGCCAGCAGCATACTGGGACTAGCGGGAGTAACTTCGGCCGGGGAGCTGTTTTTT. Translation gives CASSILGLAGVTSAGELFF.

This clone was seen more than once but under ten times. The chain links TRBV6-2 or TRBV6-3 to TRBJ1-5, with D unclear. Germline CDR1 is MNHEY and CDR2 is SVGEGT. The CDR3 contains 13 residues. Trimming pared 2 bases from V and 10 bases from J, leaving 12 bases between. CDR3: CASSYNGKGPQHF. CDR3 nucleotide sequence: TGTGCCAGCAGTTACAACGGCAAGGGACCCCAGCATTTT.

This rearrangement joins TRBV6-5 to TRBJ1-2, with D perhaps matching TRBD1 (5 bases). The CDR3 is made up of 15 amino acids. CDR1 is MNHEY, CDR2 SVGAGI, per germline. V was trimmed by 0 bases and J by 7 bases, leaving 15 bases between them. The CDR3 reads CASSYSEKGSAGYTF. In DNA form, the CDR3 reads TGTGCCAGCAGTTACTCGGAAAAGGGGTCGGCTGGCTACACCTTC.

This clone was counted a single time. The chain combines TRBV7-2 with TRBJ1-1; no firm D call. From germline, CDR1 is SGHTA and CDR2 FQGNSA. This CDR3 has 13 amino acids. Trimming took off 3 bases at V and 5 bases at J, with 10 bases between the two ends. This chain's CDR3 is CASSFGRYTEAFF. The CDR3 nucleotides are TGTGCCAGCAGCTTCGGGAGGTATACTGAAGCTTTCTTT.

A few counts support this clone. The V gene is TRBV5-1, the J gene TRBJ1-1, with no clear D. CDR1 is SGHRS, CDR2 YFSETQ, per germline. The CDR3 consists of 15 residues. V lost 0 bases, J lost 0 bases, and 9 bases lay in between. CDR3 sequence reads: CASSLGFGMNTEAFF. CDR3 bases: TGCGCCAGCAGCTTGGGATTCGGCATGAACACTGAAGCTTTCTTT.

The V gene is TRBV6-5, the J gene TRBJ1-3; D uncertain. The CDR3 is made up of 14 amino acids. V was trimmed by 4 bases and J by 3 bases, leaving 10 bases between them. Germline CDR1 reads MNHEY; CDR2 reads SVGAGI. CDR3 amino acids: CASSSGLGGNTIYF. The CDR3 bases are TGTGCCAGCAGTTCCGGGCTGGGTGGAAACACCATATATTTT.

This clone was observed a single time. The genes are TRBV27 and TRBJ2-1; D not certain. The germline CDR1 and CDR2 sequences are MNHEY and SMNVEV (reference sequence). Trimming took 1 base from V and 4 from J, leaving 5 bases between them. The CDR3 is 13 residues long. The CDR3 nucleotides read TGTGCCAGCAGTTTATGGAGTTACAATGAGCAGTTCTTC. It is translated as CASSLWSYNEQFF.